This T cell receptor beta chain came from a study of CD4 T cells in relation to SARS-CoV-2 and coronaviruses. Study-level information: The negative reference was HIV-1 Nef peptide pool or peptide-free culture.

Findings of the study overall: In approximately 70% of donors, memory CD4+ clonotypes crossrecognized SARS-CoV-2 and at least one common cold coronavirus spike.

On this clone itself: Its cognate antigen is unknown.

Repertoires were generated with immunoSEQ multiplex PCR, while TCRdb's copy carries only in-frame clones and drops some. The sample records about 25,000 clones, roughly four fifths being singletons. The CDR3 sequence is 12 residues long. The V gene lost 6 bases and the J gene lost 7 bases, with 12 bases spanning the gap. In germline, CDR1 is MNHNY, CDR2 SVGAGI (reference sequence). The unexposed donors gave CD4+ T cells in 2011-2018, prior to COVID-19. Isolation of CD4+ T cells took place after roughly nine days in culture. Testing used SARS-CoV-2 S/N and four cold-coronavirus spikes on unexposed-donor CD4+ T cells, cells permitting.

The sample comprised CD4+ T cells from PBMCs, cultured in vitro. This receptor was obtained from a human donor in good health. This chain joins TRBV6-6 and TRBJ1-2; possible D gene TRBD1, 5 bases. The CDR3: CASSPLGGGYTF. The CDR3 nucleotides read TGTGCCAGCAGCCCCCTTGGGGGTGGCTACACCTTC.